These T cell receptor beta chains were read from a single sample in a study of response to subunit inactivated influenza vaccine. TCRdb itself ran the RT-PCR reads through MiXCR, one entry per CDR3 protein. The sample holds almost 600,000 distinct CDR3 sequences, around 13% seen once. Sequencing was performed on PBMCs from blood, taken roughly 12 days after vaccination. These receptors were taken from a middle-aged man who received an inactivated influenza vaccine. The CDR3 runs from the conserved cysteine through the conserved F or W. D genes are given only for firm matches. A row's size may be missing; if present it is once, few, many or a size class.

D | size | J | V | CDR3 | DNA
TRBD1 | many | TRBJ2-7 | TRBV6-5 | CASSSQQLTGNEQYF | TGTGCCAGCAGTTCCCAACAGTTGACAGGGAACGAGCAGTACTTC
TRBD1 | many | TRBJ2-7 | TRBV27 | CASSLSAGGYEQYF | TGTGCCAGCAGCTTGTCGGCAGGGGGCTACGAGCAGTACTTC
. | . | TRBJ2-5 | TRBV5-1 | CASSDWRLRETQYF | TGCGCCAGCAGCGACTGGAGGTTGCGGGAGACCCAGTACTTC
TRBD1 | . | TRBJ2-5 | TRBV7-2 | CASRDRGWQETQYF | TGTGCCAGCAGGGACAGGGGTTGGCAAGAGACCCAGTACTTC
TRBD1 | many | TRBJ1-3 | TRBV20-1 | CSARFTGDSGNTIYF | TGCAGTGCTAGATTCACAGGGGACTCTGGAAACACCATATATTTT
. | . | TRBJ2-3 | TRBV20-1 | CSARAESPDTQYF | TGCAGTGCTAGAGCCGAGAGCCCAGATACGCAGTATTTT
. | . | TRBJ2-7 | TRBV28 | CASSFSESYEQYF | TGTGCCAGCAGTTTTTCGGAGTCTTACGAGCAGTACTTC
. | few | TRBJ2-2 | TRBV5-1 | CASSLASAAPNTGELFF | TGCGCCAGCAGCTTGGCCTCGGCGGCTCCGAACACCGGGGAGCTGTTTTTT
TRBD1 | . | TRBJ1-5 | TRBV20-1 | CSAREGRGLVRQPQHF | TGCAGTGCTAGAGAAGGGAGGGGGCTGGTGCGACAGCCCCAGCATTTT
. | many | TRBJ1-6 | TRBV3-1 | CASSQSTGFSLHF | TGTGCCAGCAGCCAATCGACGGGATTTTCCCTCCACTTT
. | few | TRBJ2-1 | TRBV12-3/TRBV12-4 | CASSFDYEQFF | TGTGCCAGCAGTTTTGACTACGAGCAGTTCTTC
. | few | TRBJ1-5 | TRBV7-3 | CASNSGDKNLEENQPQHF | TGTGCCAGCAACTCTGGGGACAAAAATCTCGAAGAAAATCAGCCCCAGCATTTT
. | many | TRBJ2-1 | TRBV7-9 | CASSLGSNEQFF | TGTGCCAGCAGTTTAGGGAGCAATGAGCAGTTCTTC
TRBD2 | . | TRBJ2-4 | TRBV20-1 | CSAISPGGAKNIQYF | TGCAGTGCCATTTCGCCGGGGGGGGCCAAAAACATTCAGTACTTC
. | . | TRBJ2-7 | TRBV7-2 | CASIQTHIPPEQYF | TGTGCCAGCATCCAAACACACATTCCTCCCGAGCAGTACTTC
TRBD1 | few | TRBJ2-3 | TRBV7-3 | CASSPLGGTGLSYF | TGTGCCAGCAGCCCGCTGGGTGGGACAGGTTTATCGTATTTT
. | few | TRBJ2-1 | TRBV7-2 | CASSLAREKNEQFF | TGTGCCAGCAGCTTAGCCCGGGAGAAGAATGAGCAGTTCTTC
TRBD1 | many | TRBJ1-1 | TRBV7-2 | CASSSRRQGEAFF | TGTGCCAGCAGCTCGCGCCGACAGGGTGAAGCTTTCTTT
TRBD2 | . | TRBJ2-3 | TRBV7-8 | CASSLKLAGGFSDTQYF | TGTGCCAGCAGCTTAAAACTAGCGGGGGGGTTTTCAGATACGCAGTATTTT
TRBD1 | few | TRBJ1-4 | TRBV5-1 | CASSPGQHNEKLFF | TGCGCCAGCAGTCCGGGACAGCATAATGAAAAACTGTTTTTT
. | few | TRBJ2-2 | TRBV15 | CATSRDTPGTGELFF | TGTGCCACCAGCAGAGATACCCCAGGGACCGGGGAGCTGTTTTTT
. | . | TRBJ1-4 | TRBV7-9 | CASSPGHATNEKLFF | TGTGCCAGCAGCCCAGGACACGCAACTAATGAAAAACTGTTTTTT
TRBD1 | few | TRBJ2-1 | TRBV4-3 | CASSQDRGGQVAYNEQFF | TGCGCCAGCAGCCAAGATCGGGGTGGACAGGTAGCCTACAATGAGCAGTTCTTC
. | . | TRBJ2-1 | TRBV12-3/TRBV12-4 | CASSFGQTSSYNEQFF | TGTGCCAGCAGTTTTGGACAGACGAGCTCCTACAATGAGCAGTTCTTC
TRBD1 | few | TRBJ2-1 | TRBV5-1 | CASSFSTGFGYNEQFF | TGCGCCAGCAGCTTTTCGACAGGGTTCGGGTACAATGAGCAGTTCTTC
TRBD2 | few | TRBJ2-5 | TRBV11-2 | CASSWALLAGESGLRQETQYF | TGTGCCAGCAGCTGGGCCCTACTAGCGGGGGAAAGTGGGTTAAGGCAAGAGACCCAGTACTTC
. | . | TRBJ2-7 | TRBV7-8 | CASSPYGTSYEQYF | TGTGCCAGCAGCCCCTACGGGACCTCCTACGAGCAGTACTTC
TRBD1 | few | TRBJ2-1 | TRBV20-1 | CSARVGGQYNNEQFF | TGCAGTGCTAGAGTAGGGGGACAGTATAACAATGAGCAGTTCTTC
TRBD1 | few | TRBJ2-7 | TRBV7-2 | CASSLARGLSSYEQYF | TGTGCCAGCAGCTTAGCGAGGGGGCTGAGCTCCTACGAGCAGTACTTC
TRBD1 | . | TRBJ1-5 | TRBV4-1 | CASSRTLRDREYQPQHF | TGCGCCAGCAGCCGGACACTCCGGGACAGGGAATATCAGCCCCAGCATTTT
. | . | TRBJ1-5 | TRBV5-1 | CASSLDPGGGQPQHF | TGCGCCAGCAGCTTGGATCCGGGCGGGGGTCAGCCCCAGCATTTT
TRBD1 | few | TRBJ2-7 | TRBV28 | CASKKTGGVEQYF | TGTGCCAGCAAAAAGACAGGGGGTGTCGAGCAGTACTTC
. | . | TRBJ2-5 | TRBV4-3 | CASSQESSNQETQYF | TGCGCCAGCAGCCAAGAATCCTCAAACCAAGAGACCCAGTACTTC
. | few | TRBJ1-1 | TRBV20-1 | CSATFRNTEAFF | TGCAGTGCCACCTTTAGGAACACTGAAGCTTTCTTT
. | few | TRBJ2-6 | TRBV30 | CAWSVIVGGSGANVLTF | TGTGCCTGGAGTGTAATCGTGGGGGGCTCTGGGGCCAACGTCCTGACTTTC
. | . | TRBJ2-3 | TRBV7-3 | CASSSRRVRPDTQYF | TGTGCCAGCAGCTCCCGGAGGGTGAGACCAGATACGCAGTATTTT
. | . | TRBJ1-2 | TRBV12-3/TRBV12-4 | CASSSNPGHINYGYTF | TGTGCCAGCAGTTCTAATCCGGGACACATTAACTATGGCTACACCTTC
TRBD2 | . | TRBJ2-3 | TRBV11-2 | CASSSPGLAGLSADTQYF | TGTGCCAGCAGCTCCCCGGGACTAGCGGGACTTAGCGCAGATACGCAGTATTTT
. | few | TRBJ2-1 | TRBV3-1 | CASSSFSDNYNEQFF | TGTGCCAGCAGCTCCTTCTCCGACAACTACAATGAGCAGTTCTTC
. | few | TRBJ1-5 | TRBV7-8 | CASSPEGSQPQHF | TGTGCCAGCAGCCCCGAAGGGAGTCAGCCCCAGCATTTT
TRBD1 | . | TRBJ1-5 | TRBV20-1 | CSAIDPLQGRNQPQHF | TGCAGTGCCATCGACCCGTTACAGGGGCGCAATCAGCCCCAGCATTTT
. | . | TRBJ1-2 | TRBV20-1 | CSASILGRVDYGYTF | TGCAGTGCTAGCATTCTCGGCAGGGTGGACTATGGCTACACCTTC
. | . | TRBJ2-5 | TRBV2 | CASSAIGSQETQYF | TGTGCCAGCAGTGCCATTGGGTCTCAAGAGACCCAGTACTTC
. | few | TRBJ2-4 | TRBV11-2 | CASSPDAPVVVAKNIQYF | TGTGCCAGCAGCCCCGATGCCCCGGTGGTGGTGGCCAAAAACATTCAGTACTTC
TRBD1 | . | TRBJ1-6 | TRBV7-2 | CASSYTTGTVRNSPLHF | TGTGCCAGCAGCTACACAACTGGGACAGTAAGAAATTCACCCCTCCACTTT